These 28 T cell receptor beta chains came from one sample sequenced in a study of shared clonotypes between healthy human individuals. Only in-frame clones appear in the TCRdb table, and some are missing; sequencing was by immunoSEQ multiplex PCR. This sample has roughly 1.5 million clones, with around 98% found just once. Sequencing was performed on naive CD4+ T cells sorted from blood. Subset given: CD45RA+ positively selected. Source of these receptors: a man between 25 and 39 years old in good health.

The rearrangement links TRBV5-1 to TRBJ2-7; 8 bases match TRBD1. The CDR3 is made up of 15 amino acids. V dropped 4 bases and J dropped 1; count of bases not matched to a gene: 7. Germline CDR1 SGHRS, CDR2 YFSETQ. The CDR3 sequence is CASSNGTGFSYEQYF. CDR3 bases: TGCGCCAGCAGCAATGGGACAGGATTTTCCTACGAGCAGTACTTC.

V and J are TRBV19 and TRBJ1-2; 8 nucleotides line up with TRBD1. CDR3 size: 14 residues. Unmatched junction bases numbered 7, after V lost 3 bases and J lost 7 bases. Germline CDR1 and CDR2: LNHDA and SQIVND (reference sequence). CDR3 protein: CASSIGSGGGGYTF. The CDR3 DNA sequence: TGTGCCAGTAGTATCGGTTCAGGGGGCGGTGGCTACACCTTC.

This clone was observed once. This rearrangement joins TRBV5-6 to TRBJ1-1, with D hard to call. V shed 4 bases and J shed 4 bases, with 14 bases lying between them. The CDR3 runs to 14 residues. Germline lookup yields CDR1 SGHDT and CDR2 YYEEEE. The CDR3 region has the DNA TGTGCCAGCAGCACCGGTCGAGCAAGCACTGAAGCTTTCTTT. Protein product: CASSTGRASTEAFF.

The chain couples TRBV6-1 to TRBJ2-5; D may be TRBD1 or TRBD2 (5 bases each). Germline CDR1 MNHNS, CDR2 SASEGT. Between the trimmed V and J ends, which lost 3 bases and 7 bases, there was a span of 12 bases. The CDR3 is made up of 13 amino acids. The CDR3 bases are TGTGCCAGCAGTGACCCCGGGGCTGGGACCCAGTACTTC. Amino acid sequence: CASSDPGAGTQYF.

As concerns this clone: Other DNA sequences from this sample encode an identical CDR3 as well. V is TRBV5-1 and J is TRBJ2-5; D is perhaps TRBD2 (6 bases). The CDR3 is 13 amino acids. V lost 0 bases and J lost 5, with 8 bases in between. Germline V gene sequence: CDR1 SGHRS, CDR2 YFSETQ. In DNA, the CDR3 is TGCGCCAGCAGCTTGGGGCTAGCGGAGACCCAGTACTTC. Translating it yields CASSLGLAETQYF.

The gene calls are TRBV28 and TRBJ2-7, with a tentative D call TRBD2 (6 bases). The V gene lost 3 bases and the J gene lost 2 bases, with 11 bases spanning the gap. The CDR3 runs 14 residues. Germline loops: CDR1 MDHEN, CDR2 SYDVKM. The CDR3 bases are TGTGCCAGCAGTTTTCCTAGCGTGACCTACGAGCAGTACTTC. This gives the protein CASSFPSVTYEQYF.

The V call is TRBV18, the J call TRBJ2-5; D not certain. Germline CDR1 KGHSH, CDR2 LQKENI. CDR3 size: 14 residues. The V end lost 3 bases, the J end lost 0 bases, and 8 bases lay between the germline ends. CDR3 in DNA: TGTGCCAGCTCACCGTCCCTGTACCAAGAGACCCAGTACTTC. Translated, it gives CASSPSLYQETQYF.

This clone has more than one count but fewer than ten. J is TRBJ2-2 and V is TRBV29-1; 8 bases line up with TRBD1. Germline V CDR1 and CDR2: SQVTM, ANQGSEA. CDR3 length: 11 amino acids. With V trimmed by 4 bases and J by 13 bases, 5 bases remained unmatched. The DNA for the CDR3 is TGCAGCGTTGCAGGGGGCGCGGGGCTGTTTTTT. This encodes CSVAGGAGLFF.

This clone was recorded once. As DNA, the CDR3 is TGTGCCAGCAGCTTGGCGGGCAGGGCTTCTTACGAGCAGTACTTC. Translation gives CASSLAGRASYEQYF. The V call is TRBV11-1, the J call TRBJ2-7; D might be TRBD1 or TRBD2, each matching 5 bases. Germline V lookup: CDR1 SGHAT, CDR2 FQDESV (reference sequence). V dropped 3 bases and J dropped 4 bases, with 16 bases sitting between them. The CDR3 loop spans 15 amino acids.

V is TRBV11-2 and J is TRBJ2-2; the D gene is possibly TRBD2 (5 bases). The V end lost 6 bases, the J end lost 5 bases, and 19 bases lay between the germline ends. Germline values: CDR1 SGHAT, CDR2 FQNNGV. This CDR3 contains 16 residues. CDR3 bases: TGTGCCAGCAGAATTGAGGGAGCAATAAGGACCGGGGAGCTGTTTTTT. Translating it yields CASRIEGAIRTGELFF.

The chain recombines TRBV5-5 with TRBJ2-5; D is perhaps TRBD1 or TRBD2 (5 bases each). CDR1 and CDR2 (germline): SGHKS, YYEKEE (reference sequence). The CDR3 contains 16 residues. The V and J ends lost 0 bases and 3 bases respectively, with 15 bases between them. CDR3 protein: CASSLERGEVKETQYF. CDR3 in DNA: TGTGCCAGCAGCTTGGAAAGGGGAGAGGTCAAAGAGACCCAGTACTTC.

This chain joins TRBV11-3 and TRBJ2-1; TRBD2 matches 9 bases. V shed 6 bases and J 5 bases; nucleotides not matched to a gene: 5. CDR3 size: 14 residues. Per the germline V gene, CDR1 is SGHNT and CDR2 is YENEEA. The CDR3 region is CASSSRTSDNEQFF. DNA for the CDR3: TGTGCCAGCAGTTCACGGACTAGCGACAATGAGCAGTTCTTC.

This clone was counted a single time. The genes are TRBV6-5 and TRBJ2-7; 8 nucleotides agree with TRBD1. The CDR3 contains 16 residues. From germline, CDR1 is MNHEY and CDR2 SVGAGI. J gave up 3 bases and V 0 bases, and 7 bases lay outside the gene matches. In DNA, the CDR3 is TGTGCCAGCAGTTACTCTGTTGGACAGGGTAGCTACGAGCAGTACTTC. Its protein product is CASSYSVGQGSYEQYF.

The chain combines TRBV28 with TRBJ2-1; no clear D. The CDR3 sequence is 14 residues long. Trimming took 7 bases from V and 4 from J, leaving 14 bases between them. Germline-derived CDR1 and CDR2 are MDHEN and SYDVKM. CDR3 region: CASTVRRAYNEQFF. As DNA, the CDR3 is TGTGCCAGCACCGTACGGAGAGCTTACAATGAGCAGTTCTTC.

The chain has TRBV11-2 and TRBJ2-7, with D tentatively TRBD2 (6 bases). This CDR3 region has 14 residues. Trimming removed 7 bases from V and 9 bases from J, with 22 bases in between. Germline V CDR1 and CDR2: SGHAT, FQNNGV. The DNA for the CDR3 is TGTGCCAGCACGCTTCGGACTACTGGCGGCGGGCAGTACTTC. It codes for CASTLRTTGGGQYF. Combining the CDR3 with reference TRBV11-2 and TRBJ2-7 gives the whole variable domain EAGVAQSPRYKIIEKRQSVAFWCNPISGHATLYWYQQILGQGPKLLIQFQNNGVVDDSQLPKDRFSAERLKGVDSTLKIQPAKLEDSAVYLCASTLRTTGGGQYFGPGTRLTVT.

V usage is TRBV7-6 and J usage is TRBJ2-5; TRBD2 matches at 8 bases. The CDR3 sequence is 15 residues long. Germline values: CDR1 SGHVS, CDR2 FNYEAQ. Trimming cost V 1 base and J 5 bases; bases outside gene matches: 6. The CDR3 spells CASSLVVAGRETQYF. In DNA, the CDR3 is TGTGCCAGCAGCTTAGTCGTAGCGGGACGGGAGACCCAGTACTTC.

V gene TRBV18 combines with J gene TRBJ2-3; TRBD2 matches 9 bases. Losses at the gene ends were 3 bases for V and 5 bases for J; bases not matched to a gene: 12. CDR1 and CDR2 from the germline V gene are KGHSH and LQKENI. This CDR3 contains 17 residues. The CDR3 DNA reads TGTGCCAGCTCACCCACTAGTAGCGGGAGTGGTGGAGATACGCAGTATTTT. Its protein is CASSPTSSGSGGDTQYF.

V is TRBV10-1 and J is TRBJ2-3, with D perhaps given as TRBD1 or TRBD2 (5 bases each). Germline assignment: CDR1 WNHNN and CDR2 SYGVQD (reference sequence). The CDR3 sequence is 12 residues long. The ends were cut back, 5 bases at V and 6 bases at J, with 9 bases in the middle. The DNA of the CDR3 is TGCGCCAGCAGTAGAGAGGGGGATACGCAGTATTTT. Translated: CASSREGDTQYF.

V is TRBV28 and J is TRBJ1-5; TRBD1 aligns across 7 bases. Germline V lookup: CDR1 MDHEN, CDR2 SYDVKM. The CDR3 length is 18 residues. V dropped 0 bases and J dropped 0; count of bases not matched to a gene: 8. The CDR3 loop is CASSLWVGTVNSNQPQHF. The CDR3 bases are TGTGCCAGCAGTTTATGGGTAGGGACAGTCAATAGCAATCAGCCCCAGCATTTT.

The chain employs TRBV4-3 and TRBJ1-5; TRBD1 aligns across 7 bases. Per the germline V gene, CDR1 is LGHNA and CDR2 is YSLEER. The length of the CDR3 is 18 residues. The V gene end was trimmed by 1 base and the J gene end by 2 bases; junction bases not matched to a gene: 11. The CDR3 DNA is TGCGCCAGCAGCCAAGGTTGGCAGGGGGAAGCTGGCAATCAGCCCCAGCATTTT. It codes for CASSQGWQGEAGNQPQHF.

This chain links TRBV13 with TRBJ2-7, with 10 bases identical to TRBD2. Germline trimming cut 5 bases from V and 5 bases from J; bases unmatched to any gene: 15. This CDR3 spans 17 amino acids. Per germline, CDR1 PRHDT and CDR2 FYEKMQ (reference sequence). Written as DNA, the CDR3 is TGTGCCAGCAGCGGGCGACGACTAGCGGGCAGAGCCAACGAGCAGTACTTC. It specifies CASSGRRLAGRANEQYF.

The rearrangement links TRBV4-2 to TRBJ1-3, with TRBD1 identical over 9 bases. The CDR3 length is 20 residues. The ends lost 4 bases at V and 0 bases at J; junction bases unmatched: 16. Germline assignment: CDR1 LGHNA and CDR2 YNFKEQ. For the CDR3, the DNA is TGTGCCAGCAGCCTAAAAATCCGGGACAGGGCTTTCTACTCTGGAAACACCATATATTTT. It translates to CASSLKIRDRAFYSGNTIYF.

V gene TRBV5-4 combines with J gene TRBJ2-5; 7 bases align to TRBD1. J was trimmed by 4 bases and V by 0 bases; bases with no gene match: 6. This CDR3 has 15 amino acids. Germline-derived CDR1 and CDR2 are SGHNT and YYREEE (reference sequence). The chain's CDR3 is CASSLVGTAGETQYF. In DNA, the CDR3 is TGTGCCAGCAGCTTGGTCGGGACAGCAGGAGAGACCCAGTACTTC. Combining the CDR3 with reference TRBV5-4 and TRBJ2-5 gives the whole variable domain ETGVTQSPTHLIKTRGQQVTLRCSSQSGHNTVSWYQQALGQGPQFIFQYYREEENGRGNFPPRFSGLQFPNYSSELNVNALELDDSALYLCASSLVGTAGETQYFGPGTRLLVL.

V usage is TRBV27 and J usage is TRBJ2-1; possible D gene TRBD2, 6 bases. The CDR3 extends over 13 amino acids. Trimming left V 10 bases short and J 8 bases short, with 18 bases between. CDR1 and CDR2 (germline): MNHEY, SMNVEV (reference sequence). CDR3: CAISPSWRDEQFF. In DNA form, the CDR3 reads TGTGCCATTAGCCCCTCTTGGAGGGATGAGCAGTTCTTC.

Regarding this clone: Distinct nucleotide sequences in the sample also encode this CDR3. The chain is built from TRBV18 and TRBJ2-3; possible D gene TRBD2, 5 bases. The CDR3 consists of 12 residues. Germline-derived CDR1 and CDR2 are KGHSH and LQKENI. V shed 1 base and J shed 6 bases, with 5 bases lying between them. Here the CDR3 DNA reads TGTGCCAGCTCACCACTAGCGGATACGCAGTATTTT. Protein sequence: CASSPLADTQYF. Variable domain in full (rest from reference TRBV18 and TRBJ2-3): NAGVMQNPRHLVRRRGQEARLRCSPMKGHSHVYWYRQLPEEGLKFMVYLQKENIIDESGMPKERFSAEFPKEGPSILRIQQVVRGDSAAYFCASSPLADTQYFGPGTRLTVL.

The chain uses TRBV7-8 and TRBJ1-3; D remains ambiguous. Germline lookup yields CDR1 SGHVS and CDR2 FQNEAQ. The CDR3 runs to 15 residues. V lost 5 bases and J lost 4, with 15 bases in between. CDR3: CASSHAVLGGNTIYF. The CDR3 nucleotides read TGTGCCAGCAGCCACGCAGTCCTAGGCGGAAACACCATATATTTT.

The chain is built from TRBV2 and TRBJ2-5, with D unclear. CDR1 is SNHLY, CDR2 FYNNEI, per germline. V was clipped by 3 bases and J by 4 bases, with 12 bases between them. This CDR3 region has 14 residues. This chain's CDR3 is CASSEVALGETQYF. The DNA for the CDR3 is TGTGCCAGCAGTGAGGTAGCTTTAGGAGAGACCCAGTACTTC.

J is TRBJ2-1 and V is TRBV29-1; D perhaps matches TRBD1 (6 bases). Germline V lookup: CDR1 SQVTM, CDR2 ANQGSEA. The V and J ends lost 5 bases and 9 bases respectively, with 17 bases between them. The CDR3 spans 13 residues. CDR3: CSVMATLGGEQFF. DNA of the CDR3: TGCAGCGTTATGGCTACCTTAGGGGGTGAGCAGTTCTTC.